This entry features one T cell receptor beta chain sequence. Germline-derived CDR1 and CDR2 are SGHTA and FQGNSA. V lost 6 bases to trimming and J lost 3 bases; unmatched junction nucleotides: 11. CDR3 size: 17 residues. The entry originates in a study of cytomegalovirus exposure and HLA in healthy donors. The PCR employed 60 Vbeta primers together with 13 Jbeta primers. Clones were sequenced by immunoSEQ multiplex PCR, and TCRdb holds only the in-frame ones, with some missing. The data contain around 160,000 clones, around 80% of them singletons. Sequences were obtained from PBMCs. This TCR came from a male donor in good health and CMV-seropositive. The rearrangement links TRBV7-2 to TRBJ2-6, with TRBD2 matching over 7 bases. The CDR3 reads CASSPALAGVGANVLTF. The CDR3 region has the DNA TGTGCCAGCAGTCCTGCGCTTGCGGGAGTTGGGGCCAACGTCCTGACTTTC.